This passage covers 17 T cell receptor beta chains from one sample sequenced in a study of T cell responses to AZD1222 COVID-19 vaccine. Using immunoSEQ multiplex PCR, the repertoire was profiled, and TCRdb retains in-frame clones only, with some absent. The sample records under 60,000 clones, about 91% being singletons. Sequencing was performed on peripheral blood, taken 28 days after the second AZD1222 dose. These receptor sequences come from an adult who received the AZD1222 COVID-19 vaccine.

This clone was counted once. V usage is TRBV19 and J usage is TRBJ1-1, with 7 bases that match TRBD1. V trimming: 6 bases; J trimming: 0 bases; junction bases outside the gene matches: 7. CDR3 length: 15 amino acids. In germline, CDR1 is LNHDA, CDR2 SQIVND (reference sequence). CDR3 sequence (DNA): TGTGCCAGTAGCCTCCTCCAGGGGGTGAACACTGAAGCTTTCTTT. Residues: CASSLLQGVNTEAFF.

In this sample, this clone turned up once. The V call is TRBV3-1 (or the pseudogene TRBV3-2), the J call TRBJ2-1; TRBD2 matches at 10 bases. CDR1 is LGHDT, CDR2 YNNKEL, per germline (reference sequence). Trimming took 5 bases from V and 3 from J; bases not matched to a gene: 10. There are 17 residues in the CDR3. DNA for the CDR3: TGTGCCAGCAGCTCACCCGGGACTAGCGCTCTCTACAATGAGCAGTTCTTC. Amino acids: CASSSPGTSALYNEQFF.

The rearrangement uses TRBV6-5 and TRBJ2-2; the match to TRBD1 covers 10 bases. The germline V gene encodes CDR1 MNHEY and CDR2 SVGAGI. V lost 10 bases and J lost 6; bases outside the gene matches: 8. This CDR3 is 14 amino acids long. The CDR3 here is CAIRDRGRSGELFF. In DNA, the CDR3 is TGTGCCATCCGGGACAGGGGAAGGTCCGGGGAGCTGTTTTTT.

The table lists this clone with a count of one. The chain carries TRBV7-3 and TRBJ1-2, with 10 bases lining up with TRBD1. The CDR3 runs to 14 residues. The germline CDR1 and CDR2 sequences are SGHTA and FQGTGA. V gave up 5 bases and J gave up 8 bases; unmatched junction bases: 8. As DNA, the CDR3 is TGTGCCAGCAGCCGGGACAGGGGCAACAGGGGCTACACCTTC. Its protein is CASSRDRGNRGYTF.

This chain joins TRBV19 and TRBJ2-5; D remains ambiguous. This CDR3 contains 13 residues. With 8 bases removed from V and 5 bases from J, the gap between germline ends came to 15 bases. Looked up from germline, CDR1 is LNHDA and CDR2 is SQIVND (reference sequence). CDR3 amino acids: CASRSAEFETQYF. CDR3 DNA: TGTGCCAGTCGCTCGGCCGAGTTTGAGACCCAGTACTTC.

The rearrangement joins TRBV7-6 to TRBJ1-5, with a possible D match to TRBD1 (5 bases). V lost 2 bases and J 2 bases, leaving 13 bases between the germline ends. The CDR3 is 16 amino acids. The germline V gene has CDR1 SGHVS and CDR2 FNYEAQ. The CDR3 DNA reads TGTGCCAGCAGCTTAACCGGGGGGAAGGGCAATCAGCCCCAGCATTTT. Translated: CASSLTGGKGNQPQHF.

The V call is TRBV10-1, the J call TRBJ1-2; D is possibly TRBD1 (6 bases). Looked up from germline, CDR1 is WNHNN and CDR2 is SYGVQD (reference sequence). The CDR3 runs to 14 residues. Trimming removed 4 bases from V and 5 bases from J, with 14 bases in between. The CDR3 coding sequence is TGCGCCAGCAGTGGGGGGGGGCTGGGATATGGCTACACCTTC. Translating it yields CASSGGGLGYGYTF.

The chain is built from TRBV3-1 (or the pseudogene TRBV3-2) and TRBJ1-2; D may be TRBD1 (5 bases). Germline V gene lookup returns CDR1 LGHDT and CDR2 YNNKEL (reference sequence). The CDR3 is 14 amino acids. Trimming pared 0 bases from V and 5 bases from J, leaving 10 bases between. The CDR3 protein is CASSQDRDWYGYTF. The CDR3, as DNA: TGTGCCAGCAGCCAAGACAGGGACTGGTATGGCTACACCTTC.

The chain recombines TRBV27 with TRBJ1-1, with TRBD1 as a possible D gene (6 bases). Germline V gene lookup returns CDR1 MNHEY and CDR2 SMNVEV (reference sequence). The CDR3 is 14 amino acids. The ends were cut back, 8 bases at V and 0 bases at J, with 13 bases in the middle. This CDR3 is CASCPGTLNTEAFF. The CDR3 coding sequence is TGTGCCAGCTGCCCTGGGACACTGAACACTGAAGCTTTCTTT.

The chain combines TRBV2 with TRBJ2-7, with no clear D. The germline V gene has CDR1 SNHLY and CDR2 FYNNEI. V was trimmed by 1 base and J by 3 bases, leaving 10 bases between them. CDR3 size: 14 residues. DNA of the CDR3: TGTGCCAGCAGTGAAGATCGGACCGACTACGAGCAGTACTTC. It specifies CASSEDRTDYEQYF.

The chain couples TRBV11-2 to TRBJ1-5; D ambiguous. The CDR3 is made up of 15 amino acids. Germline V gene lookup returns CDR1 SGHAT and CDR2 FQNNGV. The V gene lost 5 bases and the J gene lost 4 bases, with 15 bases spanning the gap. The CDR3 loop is CASSERTGVNQPQHF. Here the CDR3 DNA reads TGTGCCAGCAGCGAGCGGACTGGAGTAAATCAGCCCCAGCATTTT. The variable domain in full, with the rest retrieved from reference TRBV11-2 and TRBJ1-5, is EAGVAQSPRYKIIEKRQSVAFWCNPISGHATLYWYQQILGQGPKLLIQFQNNGVVDDSQLPKDRFSAERLKGVDSTLKIQPAKLEDSAVYLCASSERTGVNQPQHFGDGTRLSIL.

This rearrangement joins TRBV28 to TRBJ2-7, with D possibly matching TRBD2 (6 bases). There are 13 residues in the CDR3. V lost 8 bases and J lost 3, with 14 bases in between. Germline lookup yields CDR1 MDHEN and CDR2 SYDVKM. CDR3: CASGRIEDYEQYF. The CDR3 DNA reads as TGTGCCAGCGGGAGGATTGAGGACTACGAGCAGTACTTC. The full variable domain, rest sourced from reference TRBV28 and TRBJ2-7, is DVKVTQSSRYLVKRTGEKVFLECVQDMDHENMFWYRQDPGLGLRLIYFSYDVKMKEKGDIPEGYSVSREKKERFSLILESASTNQTSMYLCASGRIEDYEQYFGPGTRLTVT.

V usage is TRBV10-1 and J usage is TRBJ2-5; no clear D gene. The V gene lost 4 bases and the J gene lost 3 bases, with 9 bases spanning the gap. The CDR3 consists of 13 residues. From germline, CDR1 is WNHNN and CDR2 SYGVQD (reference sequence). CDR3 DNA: TGCGCCAGCAGTGGGACGGCGGAAGAGACCCAGTACTTC. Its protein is CASSGTAEETQYF.

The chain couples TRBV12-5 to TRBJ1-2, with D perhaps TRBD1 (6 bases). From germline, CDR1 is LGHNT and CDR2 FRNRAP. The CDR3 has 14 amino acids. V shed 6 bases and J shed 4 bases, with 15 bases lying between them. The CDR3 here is CASGLGQFIYGYTF. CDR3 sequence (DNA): TGTGCTAGTGGACTCGGACAGTTCATCTATGGCTACACCTTC. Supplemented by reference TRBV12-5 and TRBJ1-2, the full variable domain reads DARVTQTPRHKVTEMGQEVTMRCQPILGHNTVFWYRQTMMQGLELLAYFRNRAPLDDSGMPKDRFSAEMPDATLATLKIQPSEPRDSAVYFCASGLGQFIYGYTFGSGTRLTVV.

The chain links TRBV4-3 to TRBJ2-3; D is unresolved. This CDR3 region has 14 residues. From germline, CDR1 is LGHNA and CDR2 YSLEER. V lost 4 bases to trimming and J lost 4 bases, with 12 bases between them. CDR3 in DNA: TGCGCCAGCAGCCGACTTCTAGGGTCAGATACGCAGTATTTT. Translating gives CASSRLLGSDTQYF.

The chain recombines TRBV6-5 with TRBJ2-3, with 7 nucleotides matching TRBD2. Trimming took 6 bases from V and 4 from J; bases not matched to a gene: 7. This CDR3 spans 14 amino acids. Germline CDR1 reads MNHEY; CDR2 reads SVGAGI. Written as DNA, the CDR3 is TGTGCCAGCAGGTCAGGACTAGTAGCAGATACGCAGTATTTT. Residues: CASRSGLVADTQYF.

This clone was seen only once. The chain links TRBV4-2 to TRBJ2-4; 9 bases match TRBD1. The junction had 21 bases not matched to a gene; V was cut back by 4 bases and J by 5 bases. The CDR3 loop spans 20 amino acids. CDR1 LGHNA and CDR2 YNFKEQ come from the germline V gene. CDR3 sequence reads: CASSPRGQGFGRGGENIQYF. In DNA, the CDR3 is TGTGCCAGCAGCCCCCGGGGACAGGGTTTCGGGAGAGGGGGTGAAAACATTCAGTACTTC.